This note documents a single T cell receptor (beta chain) sequence. About 2 micrograms of genomic DNA from cryopreserved PBMCs went into TCR beta libraries. The V segment lost 6 bases and the J segment 12 bases; nucleotides outside the gene matches: 15. Germline CDR1 and CDR2: MNHEY and SMNVEV (reference sequence). The CDR3 consists of 15 residues. The sample belongs to a study of cytotoxic CD8 clonotypes in ibrutinib-treated CLL. TCRdb's table, derived via immunoSEQ multiplex PCR, lists solely in-frame clones and lacks some. The data contain 50,000 or so clones, over 80% of them singletons. The source material was PBMCs, sampled after 24 months of ibrutinib treatment. The origin of this receptor is a human donor with chronic lymphocytic leukemia. The rearrangement joins TRBV27 to TRBJ2-1, with 9 bases fitting TRBD2. The CDR3 loop is CASSLTSGANMGQFF. In nucleotides, the CDR3 is TGTGCCAGCAGCTTGACTAGCGGAGCCAATATGGGGCAGTTCTTC.